A single count supports the clone carrying this TCR beta chain. Its antigen is currently unknown. The data were obtained in a study of T cell repertoires in cytomegalovirus infection. Study-level information: CMV infection together with matching HLA type was indicated by public TCR beta signatures. Findings of the study overall: HLA-C-restricted TCR beta clonotypes specific for CMV led the ex vivo response. The study identified carriers of CMV plus the relevant HLA from cumulative public TCR beta family frequency.

TCRdb processed the reads anew with MiXCR; each CDR3 protein has one entry. This repertoire shows hundreds of thousands of distinct CDR3 sequences, 32% found once; its top ten account for over 10%. In germline, CDR1 is LNHDA, CDR2 SQIVND (reference sequence). This CDR3 comprises 17 residues. V lost 3 bases to trimming and J lost 2 bases, with 19 bases between them. The receptor was isolated from a human donor in good health (CMV status not recorded). Some clones in this sample may be carry-over from other donors' samples. Sequenced here: cultured CD8+ T cells from PBMCs, sampled from culture after CMV antigen stimulation. The chain combines TRBV19 with TRBJ1-2; D unresolved. The CDR3, as DNA: TGTGCCAGTAGTATGATGGCAGGAGGGCCGGACAACTATGGCTACACCTTC. Translating it yields CASSMMAGGPDNYGYTF.